These 30 T cell receptor beta chains were all obtained from the same sample, sequenced in a study of T cell repertoires in cytomegalovirus infection. TCRdb itself ran the reads through MiXCR, one entry per CDR3 protein. The table has more than 150,000 distinct CDR3 sequences, over 15% seen once; the top ten hold roughly 20%. Sample: CD8+ T cells from PBMCs. The receptors shown here come from a human donor in good health (CMV status not recorded). Some clones in this sample may be carry-over from other donors' samples.

The J gene is TRBJ2-1, the V gene TRBV7-3; 9 nucleotides agree with TRBD2. The germline V gene encodes CDR1 SGHTA and CDR2 FQGTGA. Trimming at V came to 5 bases and at J to 6 bases, leaving 11 bases not matched to a gene. The CDR3 runs to 16 residues. CDR3 nucleotide sequence: TGTGCCAGCAGCCAAAGGGCTGGCGGGGGGGCCAATGAGCAGTTCTTC. Its protein is CASSQRAGGGANEQFF. Supplemented by reference TRBV7-3 and TRBJ2-1, the full variable domain reads GAGVSQTPSNKVTEKGKYVELRCDPISGHTALYWYRQSLGQGPEFLIYFQGTGAADDSGLPNDRFFAVRPEGSVSTLKIQRTERGDSAVYLCASSQRAGGGANEQFFGPGTRLTVL.

This clonotype showed up just a few times. The chain couples TRBV27 to TRBJ2-7; possible D gene TRBD2, 5 bases. CDR3 length: 13 amino acids. Trimming took 8 bases from V and 0 from J, leaving 11 bases between them. Germline assignment: CDR1 MNHEY and CDR2 SMNVEV (reference sequence). DNA for the CDR3: TGTGCCAGCCTCTCTCGGGGCTCCTACGAGCAGTACTTC. Amino acids: CASLSRGSYEQYF.

This clonotype occurred many times. V usage is TRBV7-2 and J usage is TRBJ1-2; D possibly corresponds to TRBD1 (5 bases). Trimming pared 6 bases from V and 13 bases from J, leaving 15 bases between. CDR3 length equals 11 residues. Germline values: CDR1 SGHTA, CDR2 FQGNSA. Written as DNA, the CDR3 is TGTGCCAGCAGTTCCGGGACCCAAGGCACCTTC. It translates to CASSSGTQGTF.

This clonotype was counted a few times. The rearrangement joins TRBV7-2 to TRBJ2-7; D not resolved. The CDR3 consists of 14 residues. Trimming took 8 bases from V and 2 from J, leaving 16 bases between them. Germline V CDR1 and CDR2: SGHTA, FQGNSA. CDR3 bases: TGTGCCAGCTCGCTCTCAAATGGGGCCTACGAGCAGTACTTC. It codes for CASSLSNGAYEQYF.

V gene TRBV6-2 or TRBV6-3 combines with J gene TRBJ2-2; no clear D gene. The germline CDR1 and CDR2 sequences are MNHEY and SVGEGT. V gave up 6 bases and J gave up 6 bases, with 5 bases separating them. This CDR3 is 11 amino acids long. The chain's CDR3 is CASRDSGELFF. CDR3 sequence (DNA): TGTGCCAGCAGGGATTCCGGGGAGCTGTTTTTT.

This chain joins TRBV28 and TRBJ2-1; maybe TRBD1 (5 bases). This CDR3 is 14 amino acids long. V was clipped by 3 bases and J by 7 bases, with 13 bases between them. CDR1 and CDR2 from the germline V gene are MDHEN and SYDVKM. CDR3 protein: CASSFLTEPNEQFF. DNA of the CDR3: TGTGCCAGCAGTTTCCTGACAGAGCCAAATGAGCAGTTCTTC.

This chain joins TRBV7-3 and TRBJ2-2; 8 bases are shared with TRBD1. Losses at the gene ends were 5 bases for V and 7 bases for J; bases not matched to a gene: 15. This CDR3 comprises 17 residues. Germline V gene sequence: CDR1 SGHTA, CDR2 FQGTGA. The CDR3 region is CASSPQGAGWVGGELFF. DNA for the CDR3: TGTGCCAGCAGCCCGCAGGGGGCCGGTTGGGTAGGCGGGGAGCTGTTTTTT. Together with reference TRBV7-3 and TRBJ2-2, the CDR3 gives the full variable domain: GAGVSQTPSNKVTEKGKYVELRCDPISGHTALYWYRQSLGQGPEFLIYFQGTGAADDSGLPNDRFFAVRPEGSVSTLKIQRTERGDSAVYLCASSPQGAGWVGGELFFGEGSRLTVL.

CDR3 in DNA: TGTGCCAGCAGTTACTCCGGGGCCCACCCCTATGGCTACACCTTC. Its protein is CASSYSGAHPYGYTF. The gene calls are TRBV6-5 and TRBJ1-2; D might be TRBD1 (5 bases). Germline V gene sequence: CDR1 MNHEY, CDR2 SVGAGI. There are 15 residues in the CDR3. V lost 0 bases, J lost 4 bases, and 12 bases lay in between.

In its sample, this clonotype was seen a few times. The chain links TRBV27 to TRBJ1-1, with 8 bases aligning to TRBD1. V was clipped by 6 bases and J by 6 bases; unmatched bases: 12. Germline V gene lookup returns CDR1 MNHEY and CDR2 SMNVEV (reference sequence). The CDR3 consists of 15 residues. The CDR3 DNA reads as TGTGCCAGCAGCCAAAGACAGGGGTATGACGCTGAAGCTTTCTTT. Its protein product is CASSQRQGYDAEAFF.

This clonotype was seen a few times. The chain employs TRBV12-3 or TRBV12-4 and TRBJ2-5; D is undetermined. V was shortened by 8 bases and J by 1 base, with 8 bases between the two germline ends. This CDR3 is 12 amino acids long. CDR3 nucleotides: TGTGCCAGCGGTGGCAGCCAAGAGACCCAGTACTTC. This encodes CASGGSQETQYF.

This clonotype came up a few times. This chain connects TRBV7-2 to TRBJ2-7; tentatively, D is TRBD1 (6 bases). This CDR3 is 15 amino acids long. The germline CDR1 and CDR2 sequences are SGHTA and FQGNSA. Deletions cut 5 bases from V and 2 bases from J, with 16 bases between. The CDR3 sequence: CASSPTDSLAYEQYF. The CDR3 DNA sequence: TGTGCCAGCAGCCCGACGGACAGCCTAGCCTACGAGCAGTACTTC. The whole variable domain, filled in from reference TRBV7-2 and TRBJ2-7, reads GAGVSQSPSNKVTEKGKDVELRCDPISGHTALYWYRQSLGQGLEFLIYFQGNSAPDKSGLPSDRFSAERTGGSVSTLTIQRTQQEDSAVYLCASSPTDSLAYEQYFGPGTRLTVT.

This clonotype was picked up many times. The rearrangement uses TRBV6-6 and TRBJ2-7, with unresolved D. Trimming left V 3 bases short and J 2 bases short, with 14 bases between. In germline, CDR1 is MNHNY, CDR2 SVGAGI (reference sequence). The CDR3 has 15 residues. CDR3 DNA sequence: TGTGCCAGCAGTTATCTAGACCTAGGGACCTACGAGCAGTACTTC. As protein: CASSYLDLGTYEQYF.

At least ten counts were recorded for this clonotype. The chain has TRBV7-9 and TRBJ1-6; D is ambiguous. The CDR3 totals 17 residues. The V and J ends lost 5 bases and 0 bases respectively, with 14 bases between them. Germline CDR1 and CDR2: SEHNR and FQNEAQ (reference sequence). The CDR3 protein is CASSLPRGNSYNSPLHF. CDR3 in DNA: TGTGCCAGCAGCCTCCCCAGAGGAAACTCCTATAATTCACCCCTCCACTTT. Combining the CDR3 with reference TRBV7-9 and TRBJ1-6 gives the whole variable domain DTGVSQNPRHKITKRGQNVTFRCDPISEHNRLYWYRQTLGQGPEFLTYFQNEAQLEKSRLLSDRFSAERPKGSFSTLEIQRTEQGDSAMYLCASSLPRGNSYNSPLHFGNGTRLTVT.

This clonotype came up a few times. V usage is TRBV11-2 and J usage is TRBJ1-1; a weak D match, TRBD1 (6 bases). Between the trimmed V and J ends, which lost 6 bases and 1 base, there was a span of 12 bases. This CDR3 spans 14 amino acids. CDR1 SGHAT and CDR2 FQNNGV come from the germline V gene. CDR3 in amino acids: CASSPDRSNTEAFF. The CDR3 bases are TGTGCCAGCAGTCCGGACAGATCGAACACTGAAGCTTTCTTT.

This clonotype has only a few counts. The rearrangement links TRBV6-1 to TRBJ2-1; 7 bases fit TRBD1. Germline V gene sequence: CDR1 MNHNS, CDR2 SASEGT. V shed 6 bases and J 8 bases; nucleotides not matched to a gene: 7. This CDR3 contains 13 residues. The CDR3: CASRPTGADEQFF. In DNA form, the CDR3 reads TGTGCCAGCAGACCCACAGGGGCAGATGAGCAGTTCTTC.

The rearrangement links TRBV6-2 or TRBV6-3 to TRBJ2-7; D remains unclear. The V end lost 5 bases, the J end lost 2 bases, and 7 bases lay between the germline ends. The CDR3 is made up of 12 amino acids. CDR1 and CDR2 (germline): MNHEY, SVGEGT. CDR3 coding DNA: TGTGCCAGCAGTAACAGCGCCTACGAGCAGTACTTC. Protein product: CASSNSAYEQYF.

This chain's CDR3 is CASSTRTGTYEQYF. The CDR3 DNA reads as TGTGCCAGCAGCACCCGGACAGGTACCTACGAGCAGTACTTC. The gene calls are TRBV14 and TRBJ2-7; 7 nucleotides align to TRBD1. CDR1 and CDR2 from the germline V gene are SGHDN and FVKESK. The CDR3 has 14 residues. Unmatched junction bases numbered 6, after V lost 5 bases and J lost 2 bases.

The rearrangement uses TRBV5-1 and TRBJ2-2; 10 nucleotides line up with TRBD2. Germline CDR1 and CDR2: SGHRS and YFSETQ. J gave up 4 bases and V 4 bases, and 16 bases lay outside the gene matches. The CDR3 runs to 19 residues. The DNA for the CDR3 is TGCGCCAGCAGCAGCGGGAGGGATGCCCGGGGACGATTCACCGGGGAGCTGTTTTTT. Its translation: CASSSGRDARGRFTGELFF.

V gene TRBV6-2 or TRBV6-3 combines with J gene TRBJ1-2; tentative D call: TRBD1 (5 bases). CDR3 length: 17 amino acids. V lost 4 bases, J lost 4 bases, and 22 bases lay in between. From germline, CDR1 is MNHEY and CDR2 SVGEGT. The CDR3 nucleotides are TGTGCCAGCAGTTCCCCATGTATTGGTGGGACCCTCTATGGCTACACCTTC. This sequence encodes CASSSPCIGGTLYGYTF.

This clonotype was seen a few times. The rearrangement joins TRBV14 to TRBJ1-1, with D perhaps TRBD1 (5 bases). V was cut by 3 bases and J by 0 bases, with 11 bases left in between. The CDR3 is 15 amino acids. Germline CDR1 SGHDN, CDR2 FVKESK. CDR3 residues: CASSHNTGVNTEAFF. The CDR3 DNA follows: TGTGCCAGCAGCCACAATACAGGCGTGAACACTGAAGCTTTCTTT.

V is TRBV5-4 and J is TRBJ2-1; 10 bases align to TRBD2. J was trimmed by 4 bases and V by 5 bases; bases with no gene match: 9. CDR1 and CDR2 from the germline V gene are SGHNT and YYREEE (reference sequence). The CDR3 contains 16 residues. As DNA, the CDR3 is TGTGCCAGCAGTTTGCGTAGCGGGAGGATATACAATGAGCAGTTCTTC. Translated, it gives CASSLRSGRIYNEQFF. Full variable domain (missing parts from reference TRBV5-4 and TRBJ2-1): ETGVTQSPTHLIKTRGQQVTLRCSSQSGHNTVSWYQQALGQGPQFIFQYYREEENGRGNFPPRFSGLQFPNYSSELNVNALELDDSALYLCASSLRSGRIYNEQFFGPGTRLTVL.

The chain uses TRBV7-9 and TRBJ1-1; D not certain. Germline V CDR1 and CDR2: SEHNR, FQNEAQ (reference sequence). Between the trimmed V and J ends, which lost 5 bases and 4 bases, there was a span of 20 bases. CDR3 length: 16 amino acids. CDR3 sequence: CASSPAITLAATEAFF. The CDR3 coding sequence is TGTGCCAGCAGCCCCGCAATTACCCTTGCCGCCACTGAAGCTTTCTTT. The full variable domain, its missing parts supplied by reference TRBV7-9 and TRBJ1-1, is DTGVSQNPRHKITKRGQNVTFRCDPISEHNRLYWYRQTLGQGPEFLTYFQNEAQLEKSRLLSDRFSAERPKGSFSTLEIQRTEQGDSAMYLCASSPAITLAATEAFFGQGTRLTVV.

The genes are TRBV7-2 and TRBJ2-7; 13 bases match TRBD2. CDR1 and CDR2 from the germline V gene are SGHTA and FQGNSA. With V trimmed by 5 bases and J by 7 bases, 8 bases remained unmatched. CDR3 length: 15 amino acids. CDR3 residues: CASSPTSGGAEEQYF. CDR3 nucleotides: TGTGCCAGCAGCCCCACTAGCGGGGGGGCTGAGGAGCAGTACTTC.

This clonotype was observed at least ten times. The CDR3 DNA follows: TGTGCCAGCAGCCGCAGGGAGGGGTTAGCTAACTATGGCTACACCTTC. Translation gives CASSRREGLANYGYTF. The chain uses TRBV7-2 and TRBJ1-2, with TRBD1 as a possible D gene (5 bases). The V end lost 5 bases, the J end lost 0 bases, and 16 bases lay between the germline ends. CDR1 SGHTA and CDR2 FQGNSA come from the germline V gene. This CDR3 comprises 16 residues.

The V and J genes are TRBV13 and TRBJ2-7; possibly TRBD2 for D (5 bases). The CDR3 has 13 residues. Trimming pared 4 bases from V and 6 bases from J, leaving 13 bases between. Looked up from germline, CDR1 is PRHDT and CDR2 is FYEKMQ (reference sequence). DNA of the CDR3: TGTGCCAGCAGCTCCGGGGATTTCGCCGAGCAGTACTTC. It encodes CASSSGDFAEQYF.

This clonotype was counted only a few times. The CDR3 here is CASSLGALGAFF. The CDR3 nucleotides read TGTGCCAGCAGCTTGGGGGCCTTGGGTGCTTTCTTT. This chain links TRBV7-2 with TRBJ1-1; possible D gene TRBD1, 6 bases. CDR1 is SGHTA, CDR2 FQGNSA, per germline. This CDR3 is 12 amino acids long. V lost 3 bases and J lost 11, with 13 bases in between.

CDR3 coding DNA: TGCAGCGCCTCGACTAGCGGGAGCTACGAGCAGTACTTC. It encodes CSASTSGSYEQYF. The chain uses TRBV29-1 and TRBJ2-7, with TRBD2 identical over 12 bases. Germline assignment: CDR1 SQVTM and CDR2 ANQGSEA. V dropped 7 bases and J dropped 3; count of bases not matched to a gene: 4. This CDR3 is 13 amino acids long.

This clonotype was found a few times. The genes are TRBV7-9 and TRBJ2-7; unclear D gene. V lost 1 base and J lost 5, with 9 bases in between. CDR1 is SEHNR, CDR2 FQNEAQ, per germline (reference sequence). The CDR3 covers 13 residues. DNA of the CDR3: TGTGCCAGCAGCTTAGGGACCCCCAACGAGCAGTACTTC. Its translation: CASSLGTPNEQYF.

This clonotype came up a few times. The chain is built from TRBV20-1 and TRBJ2-7; no definite D call. V lost 0 bases and J 1 base, leaving 7 bases between the germline ends. This CDR3 region has 13 residues. Germline lookup yields CDR1 DFQATT and CDR2 SNEGSKA (reference sequence). The CDR3 loop is CSARDLLSYEQYF. CDR3 in DNA: TGCAGTGCTAGAGATCTGCTGTCCTACGAGCAGTACTTC.

The V call is TRBV7-2, the J call TRBJ2-7; possibly TRBD2 for D (6 bases). Germline CDR1 and CDR2: SGHTA and FQGNSA. This CDR3 has 18 amino acids. Trimming pared 2 bases from V and 4 bases from J, leaving 24 bases between. The CDR3 reads CASSLPAWGDDYPYEQYF. CDR3 bases: TGTGCCAGCAGCTTACCCGCCTGGGGGGACGACTACCCATACGAGCAGTACTTC.